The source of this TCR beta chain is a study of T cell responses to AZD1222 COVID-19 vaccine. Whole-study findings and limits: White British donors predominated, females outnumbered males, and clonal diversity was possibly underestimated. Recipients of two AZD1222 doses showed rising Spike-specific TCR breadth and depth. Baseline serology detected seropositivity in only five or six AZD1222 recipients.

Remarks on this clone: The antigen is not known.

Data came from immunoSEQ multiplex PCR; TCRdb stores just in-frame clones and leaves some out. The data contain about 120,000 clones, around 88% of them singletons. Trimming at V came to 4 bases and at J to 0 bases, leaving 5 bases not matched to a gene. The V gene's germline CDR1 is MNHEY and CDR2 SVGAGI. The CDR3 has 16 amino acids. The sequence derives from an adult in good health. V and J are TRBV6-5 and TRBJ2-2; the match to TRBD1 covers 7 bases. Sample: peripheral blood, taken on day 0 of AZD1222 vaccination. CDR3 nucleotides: TGTGCCAGCAGTTCCGGGACAGCAACGAACACCGGGGAGCTGTTTTTT. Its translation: CASSSGTATNTGELFF.